Following are 6 T cell receptor beta chains from one sample sequenced in a study of response to subunit inactivated influenza vaccine. MiXCR, run by TCRdb on the RT-PCR reads, gives a single entry per CDR3 protein. The sample lists about 540,000 distinct CDR3 sequences; under 30% were seen once. The same data also went into a second study, on T cells expressing NK-cell markers. That paper adds: It was by 5'RACE template switching with UMIs that TCR beta cDNA was made.

The source was CD4+ T cells sorted from PBMCs, collected 11 to 12 days after vaccination. The receptors come from a man between 50 and 59 years old who received an inactivated influenza vaccine.

The rearrangement links TRBV27 to TRBJ1-2; 9 nucleotides agree with TRBD1. The CDR3 length is 15 residues. V lost 5 bases, J lost 7 bases, and 11 bases stayed unmatched. The V gene's germline CDR1 is MNHEY and CDR2 SMNVEV (reference sequence). CDR3: CASSPNPGTGSGYTF. The CDR3 DNA is TGTGCCAGCAGTCCGAACCCCGGGACAGGGTCTGGCTACACCTTC.

The V call is TRBV6-5, the J call TRBJ1-2, with TRBD1 matching 8 bases. The V gene's germline CDR1 is MNHEY and CDR2 SVGAGI. V dropped 1 base and J dropped 8; count of bases not matched to a gene: 6. CDR3 length: 14 residues. The CDR3 sequence: CASSYLQGASGYTF. CDR3 DNA: TGTGCCAGCAGTTACTTGCAGGGGGCGTCGGGCTACACCTTC.

The chain is built from TRBV18 and TRBJ2-4, with D perhaps TRBD2 (6 bases). Germline V gene lookup returns CDR1 KGHSH and CDR2 LQKENI. The V gene lost 1 base and the J gene lost 9 bases, with 22 bases spanning the gap. This CDR3 is built from 17 residues. The CDR3 reads CASSPRRLVAQGGIQYF. The DNA for the CDR3 is TGTGCCAGCTCACCACGGAGACTAGTGGCGCAAGGTGGCATTCAGTACTTC.

The gene calls are TRBV21-1 and TRBJ2-7; the DNA was not used to check the table's D call, TRBD2. TRBV21-1 has pseudogene status. The CDR3 is made up of 13 amino acids. The CDR3 coding sequence is TGTGCCAGCAGTCGACTAGCTTTCTACGAGCAGTACTTC. Its translation is CASSRLAFYEQYF.

V gene TRBV20-1 combines with J gene TRBJ2-7; TRBD2 matches at 10 bases. This CDR3 comprises 16 residues. CDR1 and CDR2 (germline): DFQATT, SNEGSKA (reference sequence). After removal of 4 bases from V and 5 bases from J, the junction contained 14 bases not matched to a gene. Here the CDR3 reads CSANNPRTSGTHEQYF. Written as DNA, the CDR3 is TGCAGTGCTAACAACCCCAGGACTAGCGGTACACACGAGCAGTACTTC.

The chain uses TRBV29-1 and TRBJ2-1; no clear D gene. Trimming cost V 3 bases and J 9 bases, with 15 bases left between them. The CDR3 extends over 13 amino acids. CDR1 is SQVTM and CDR2 is ANQGSEA in the germline V gene. The CDR3 DNA follows: TGCAGCGTTGAGAAGGTAACTAACGGTGAGCAGTTCTTC. Amino acids: CSVEKVTNGEQFF.